This TCR beta chain was profiled in a study of human T cells and chemical hapten exposure. This clonotype was counted only a few times. TCRdb processed the RACE reads anew with MiXCR; each CDR3 protein has one entry. This sample has 150,000 or so distinct CDR3 sequences, with more than 14% found just once. Documented time point: patch test 1, 2 weeks after DPC sensitization. This sample's treatment: therapeutic diphenylcyclopropenone sensitization with weekly scalp DPC. Germline CDR1 is SQVTM and CDR2 is ANQGSEA. The CDR3 consists of 13 residues. Trimming pared 7 bases from V and 8 bases from J, leaving 20 bases between.

The clonotype originates from a woman aged 30 to 39 with alopecia areata. Some clones in this sample may be carry-over from other donors' samples. The rearrangement joins TRBV29-1 to TRBJ1-2, with D possibly matching TRBD1 (5 bases). The specimen was whole blood, collected in connection with sensitization to the hapten diphenylcyclopropenone (DPC). CDR3 in amino acids: CSARGGTYGGYTF. As DNA, the CDR3 is TGCAGCGCCCGGGGAGGGACGTACGGGGGCTACACCTTC.